This TCR beta chain derives from a study of neurological immune-mediated disorders. Each CDR3 protein is one row after TCRdb ran MiXCR on the 5' RACE reads. Of around 44,000 distinct CDR3 sequences in the sample, 2% to 2.5% were seen once. A few counts support this clonotype. The V segment lost 6 bases and the J segment 0 bases; nucleotides outside the gene matches: 8. Germline CDR1 is MNHEY and CDR2 is SMNVEV (reference sequence). CDR3 length: 16 amino acids. This clonotype originated in a man aged 25-40 years with multiple sclerosis. J is TRBJ2-7 and V is TRBV27, with TRBD2 matching 10 bases. Sequences were obtained from PBMCs. The DNA of the CDR3 is TGTGCCAGCAGCGGACTAGCGGTTAGTAGCTCCTACGAGCAGTACTTC. Translation gives CASSGLAVSSSYEQYF.